The present T cell receptor (beta chain) was sequenced within a study of blood T cell repertoires in COVID-19 (dated by TCRdb to the early 2020s). Turning to the overall study: Samples covering the acute and convalescent phases of COVID-19 were provided by collaborators in the United States, Italy and Spain. Where available, HLA class I and class II types were taken from metadata supplied by the sample provider and were not determined by assay-based typing. Samples were obtained from the ongoing ImmuneRACE study (first 160 participants) and from about 1,300 subjects provided by 6 global collaborators. The prospective study material was composed of cDNA or gDNA derived from T cells, B-cell-depleted T cells, or PBMCs. The repertoires were released in a freely available public database meant as a resource for research on the immune response to SARS-CoV-2. The sample metadata nearly always contained a de-identified subject ID, COVID-19 status, age in years and sex. Subjects who had been exposed to COVID-19, were actively infected with it, or had recovered from it provided the deeply sampled blood TCRbeta repertoires that made up the dataset.

TCRbeta CDR3 regions were amplified from genomic DNA by means of the immunoSEQ Assay, a bias-controlled multiplex PCR. The original pipeline was this. Within the assay, amplification of reference gene primers was used to estimate how many nucleated cells each sample contained. To quantify the absolute abundance of each unique TCRbeta CDR3 rearrangement, sequence reads were collapsed and filtered. Productive Simpson clonality was computed per sample as the square root of Simpson's diversity index over productive rearrangements. Drawn from immuneACCESS, this table holds only the in-frame rearrangements with V and J called that TCRdb kept. Clones are partly lost; checked studies trace under half to an unresolved V gene and leave the rest unexplained. The V and J calls and the clone size are those of that table, but D and trimming were determined from the DNA. The sample contains 350,000 or so clones, 85% to 90% of them found a single time. Of the sample, about 7% falls within the top ten clones.

V is pared back by 3 bases and J by 8 bases, with 10 bases lying between the germline termini. From its cysteine to its phenylalanine, the CDR3 spans 13 amino acids. Only CDR3 DNA is held: 39 bases, read in frame from base 1. CDR1 and CDR2, looked up from the germline V gene, are MGHDK and SYGVNS. The collaborating institutions used their own protocols to collect whole blood in K2EDTA tubes. Collaborator samples were shipped for TCRbeta analysis as frozen whole blood, isolated PBMCs, or DNA extracted from either sample type. Findings and caveats that apply to the study as a whole: How much clinical and demographic metadata was included differed by source and by participant, and the metadata was provided uncurated.

This clone has only one observation. Its antigen is not yet known. Qualities for individual bases were not recorded, and no much larger clone is one base off. Sequenced material: peripheral blood. The rearrangement combines TRBV25-1 with TRBJ1-4, with no confidently assigned D gene. This TCR was recovered from a man aged 18 to 30 with active or convalescent COVID-19. In nucleotide form, the sequence is TGTGCCAGCAGTGATCCACAATGGGAAAAACTGTTTTTT. This translates into CASSDPQWEKLFF. The CDR3 plus the reference TRBV25-1 and TRBJ1-4 genes for the other parts give the full variable domain: EADIYQTPRYLVIGTGKKITLECSQTMGHDKMYWYQQDPGMELHLIHYSYGVNSTEKGDLSSESTVSRIRTEHFPLTLESARPSHTSQYLCASSDPQWEKLFFGSGTQLSVL.